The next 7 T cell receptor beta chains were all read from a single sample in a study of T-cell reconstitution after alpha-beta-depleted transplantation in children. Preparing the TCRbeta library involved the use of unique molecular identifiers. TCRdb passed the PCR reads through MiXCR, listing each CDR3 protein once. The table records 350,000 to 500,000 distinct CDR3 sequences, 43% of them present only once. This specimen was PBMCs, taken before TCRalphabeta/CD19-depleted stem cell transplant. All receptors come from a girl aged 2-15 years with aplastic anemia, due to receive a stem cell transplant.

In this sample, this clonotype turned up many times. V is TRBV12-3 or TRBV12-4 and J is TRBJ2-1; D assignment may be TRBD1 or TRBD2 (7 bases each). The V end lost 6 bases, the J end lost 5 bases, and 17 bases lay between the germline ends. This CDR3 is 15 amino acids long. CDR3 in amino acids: CASSPRQGGHNEQFF. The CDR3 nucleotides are TGTGCCAGCAGCCCCCGGCAGGGGGGGCACAATGAGCAGTTCTTC.

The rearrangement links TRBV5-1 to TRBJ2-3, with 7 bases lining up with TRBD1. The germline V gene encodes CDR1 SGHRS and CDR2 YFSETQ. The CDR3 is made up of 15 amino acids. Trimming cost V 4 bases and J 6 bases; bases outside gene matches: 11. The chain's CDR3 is CASSRGQPGTDTQYF. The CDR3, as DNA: TGCGCCAGCAGCCGGGGACAGCCCGGGACCGATACGCAGTATTTT.

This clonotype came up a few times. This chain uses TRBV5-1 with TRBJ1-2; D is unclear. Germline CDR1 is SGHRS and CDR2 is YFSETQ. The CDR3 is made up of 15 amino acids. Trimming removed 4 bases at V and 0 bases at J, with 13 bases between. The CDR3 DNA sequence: TGCGCCAGCAGCACCTCCGGATCAGCTAACTATGGCTACACCTTC. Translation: CASSTSGSANYGYTF.

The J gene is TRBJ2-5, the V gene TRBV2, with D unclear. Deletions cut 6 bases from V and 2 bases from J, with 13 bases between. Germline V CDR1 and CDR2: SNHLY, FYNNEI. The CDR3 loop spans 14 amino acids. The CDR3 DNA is TGTGCCAGCAGCAAGGACCCCCGTCAAGAGACCCAGTACTTC. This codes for CASSKDPRQETQYF.

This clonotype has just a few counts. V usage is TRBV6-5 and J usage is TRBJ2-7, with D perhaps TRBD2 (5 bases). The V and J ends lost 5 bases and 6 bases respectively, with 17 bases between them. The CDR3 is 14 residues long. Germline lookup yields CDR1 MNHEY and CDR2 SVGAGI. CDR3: CASSLYTPEGEQYF. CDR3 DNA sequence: TGTGCCAGCAGTCTCTACACCCCAGAGGGCGAGCAGTACTTC.

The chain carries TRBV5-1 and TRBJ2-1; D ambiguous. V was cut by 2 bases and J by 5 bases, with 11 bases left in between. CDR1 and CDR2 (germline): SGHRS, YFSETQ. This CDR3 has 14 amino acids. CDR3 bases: TGCGCCAGCAGCTTCTGGACGGAAAACAATGAGCAGTTCTTC. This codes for CASSFWTENNEQFF.

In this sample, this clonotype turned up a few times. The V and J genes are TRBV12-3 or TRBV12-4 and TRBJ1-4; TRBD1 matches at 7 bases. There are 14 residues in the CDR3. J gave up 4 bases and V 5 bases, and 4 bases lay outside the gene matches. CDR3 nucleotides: TGTGCCAGCAGTCCGGGACAGCTTAATGAAAAACTGTTTTTT. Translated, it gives CASSPGQLNEKLFF.